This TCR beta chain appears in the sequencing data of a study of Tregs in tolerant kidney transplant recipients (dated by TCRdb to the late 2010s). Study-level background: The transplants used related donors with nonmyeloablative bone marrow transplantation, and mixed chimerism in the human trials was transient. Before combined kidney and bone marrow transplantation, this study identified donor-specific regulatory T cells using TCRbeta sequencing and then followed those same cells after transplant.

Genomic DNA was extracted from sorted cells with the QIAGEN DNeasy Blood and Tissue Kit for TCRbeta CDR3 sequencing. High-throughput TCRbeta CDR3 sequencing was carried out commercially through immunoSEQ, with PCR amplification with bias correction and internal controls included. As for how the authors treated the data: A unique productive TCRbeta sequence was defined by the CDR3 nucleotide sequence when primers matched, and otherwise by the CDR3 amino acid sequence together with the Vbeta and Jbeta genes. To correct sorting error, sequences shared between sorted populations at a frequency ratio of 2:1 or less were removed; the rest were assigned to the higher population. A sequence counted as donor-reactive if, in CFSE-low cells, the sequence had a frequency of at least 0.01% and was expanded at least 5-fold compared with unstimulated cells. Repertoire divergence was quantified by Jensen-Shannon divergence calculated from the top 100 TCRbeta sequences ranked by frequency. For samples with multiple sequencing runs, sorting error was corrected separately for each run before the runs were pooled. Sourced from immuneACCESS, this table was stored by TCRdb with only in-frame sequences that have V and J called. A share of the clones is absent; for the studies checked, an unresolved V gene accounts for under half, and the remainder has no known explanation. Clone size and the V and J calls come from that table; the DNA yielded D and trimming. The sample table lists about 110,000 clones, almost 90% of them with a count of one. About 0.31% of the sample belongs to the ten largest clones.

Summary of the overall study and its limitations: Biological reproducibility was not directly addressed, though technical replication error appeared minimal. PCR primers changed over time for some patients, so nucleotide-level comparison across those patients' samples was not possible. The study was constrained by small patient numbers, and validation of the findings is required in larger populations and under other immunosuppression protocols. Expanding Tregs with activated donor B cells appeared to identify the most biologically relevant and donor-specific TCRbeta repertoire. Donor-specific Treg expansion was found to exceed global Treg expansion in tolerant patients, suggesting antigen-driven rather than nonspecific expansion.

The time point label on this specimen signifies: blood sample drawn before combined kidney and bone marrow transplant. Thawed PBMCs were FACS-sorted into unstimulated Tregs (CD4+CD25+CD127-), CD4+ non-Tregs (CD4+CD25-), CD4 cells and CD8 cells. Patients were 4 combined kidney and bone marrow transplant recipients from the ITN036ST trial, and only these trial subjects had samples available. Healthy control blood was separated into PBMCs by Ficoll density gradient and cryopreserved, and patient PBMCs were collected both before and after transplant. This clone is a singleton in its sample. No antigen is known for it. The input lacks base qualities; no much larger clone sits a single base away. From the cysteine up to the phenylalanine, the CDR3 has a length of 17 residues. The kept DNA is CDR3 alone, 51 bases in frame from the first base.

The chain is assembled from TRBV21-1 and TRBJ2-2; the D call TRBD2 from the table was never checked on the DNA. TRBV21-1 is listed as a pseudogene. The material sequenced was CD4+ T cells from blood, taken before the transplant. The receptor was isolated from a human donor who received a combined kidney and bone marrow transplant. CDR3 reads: CASSKVGVRFGTGELFF. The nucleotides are TGTGCCAGCAGCAAAGTCGGAGTGCGGTTTGGCACCGGGGAGCTGTTTTTT.